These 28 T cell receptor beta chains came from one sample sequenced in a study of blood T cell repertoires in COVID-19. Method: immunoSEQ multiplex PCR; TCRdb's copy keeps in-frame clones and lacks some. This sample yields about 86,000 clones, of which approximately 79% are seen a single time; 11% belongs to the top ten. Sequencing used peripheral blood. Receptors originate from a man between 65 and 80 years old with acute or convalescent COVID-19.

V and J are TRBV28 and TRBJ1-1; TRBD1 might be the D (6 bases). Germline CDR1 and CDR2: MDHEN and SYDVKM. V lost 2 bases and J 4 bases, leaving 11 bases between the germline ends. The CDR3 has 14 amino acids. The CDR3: CASSLPGAVTEAFF. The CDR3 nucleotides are TGTGCCAGCAGTTTACCAGGGGCGGTCACTGAAGCTTTCTTT.

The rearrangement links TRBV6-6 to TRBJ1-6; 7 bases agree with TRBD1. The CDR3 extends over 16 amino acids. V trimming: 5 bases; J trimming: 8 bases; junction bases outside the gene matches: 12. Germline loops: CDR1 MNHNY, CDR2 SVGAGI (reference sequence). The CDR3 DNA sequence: TGTGCCAGCAGTCCACTTCCAGGGGGTTTCCATTCACCCCTCCACTTT. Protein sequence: CASSPLPGGFHSPLHF.

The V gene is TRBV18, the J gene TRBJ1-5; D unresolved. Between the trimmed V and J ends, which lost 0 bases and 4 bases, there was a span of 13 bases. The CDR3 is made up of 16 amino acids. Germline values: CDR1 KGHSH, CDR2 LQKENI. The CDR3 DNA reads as TGTGCCAGCTCACCACCGATTAGGGAGGGAAATCAGCCCCAGCATTTT. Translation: CASSPPIREGNQPQHF.

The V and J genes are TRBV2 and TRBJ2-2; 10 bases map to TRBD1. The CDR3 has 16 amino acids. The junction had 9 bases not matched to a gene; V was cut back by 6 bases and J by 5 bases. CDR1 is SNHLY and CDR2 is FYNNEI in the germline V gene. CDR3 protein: CASRGQGKVGTGELFF. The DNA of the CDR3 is TGTGCCAGCAGGGGACAGGGGAAAGTTGGGACCGGGGAGCTGTTTTTT.

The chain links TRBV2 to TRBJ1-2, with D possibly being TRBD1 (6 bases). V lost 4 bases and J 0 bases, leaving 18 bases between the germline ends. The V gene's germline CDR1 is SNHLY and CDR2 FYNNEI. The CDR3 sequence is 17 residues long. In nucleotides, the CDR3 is TGTGCCAGCAGTGGGACCGCCGACAGGATATCTAACTATGGCTACACCTTC. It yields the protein CASSGTADRISNYGYTF.

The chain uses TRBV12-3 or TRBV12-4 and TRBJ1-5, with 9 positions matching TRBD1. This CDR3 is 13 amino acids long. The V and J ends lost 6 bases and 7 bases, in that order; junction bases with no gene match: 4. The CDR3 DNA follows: TGTGCCAGCAGCCCAACAGGGGGCCAGCCCCAGCATTTT. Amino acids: CASSPTGGQPQHF.

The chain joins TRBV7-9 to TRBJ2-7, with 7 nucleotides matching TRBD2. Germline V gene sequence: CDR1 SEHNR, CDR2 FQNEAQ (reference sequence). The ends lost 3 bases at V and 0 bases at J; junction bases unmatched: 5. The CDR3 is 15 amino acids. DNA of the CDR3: TGTGCCAGCAGCTTGGAGCGGGGCTACTCCTACGAGCAGTACTTC. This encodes CASSLERGYSYEQYF.

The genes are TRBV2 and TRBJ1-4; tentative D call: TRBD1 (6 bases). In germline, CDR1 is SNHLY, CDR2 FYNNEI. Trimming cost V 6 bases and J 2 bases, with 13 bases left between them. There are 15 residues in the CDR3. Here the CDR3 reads CASRGKTGTNEKLFF. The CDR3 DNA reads TGTGCCAGCAGGGGAAAAACAGGGACTAATGAAAAACTGTTTTTT.

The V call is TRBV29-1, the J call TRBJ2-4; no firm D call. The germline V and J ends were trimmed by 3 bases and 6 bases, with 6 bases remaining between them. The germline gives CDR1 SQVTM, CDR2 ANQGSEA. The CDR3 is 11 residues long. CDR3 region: CSVEARNIQYF. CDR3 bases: TGCAGCGTTGAGGCACGAAACATTCAGTACTTC.

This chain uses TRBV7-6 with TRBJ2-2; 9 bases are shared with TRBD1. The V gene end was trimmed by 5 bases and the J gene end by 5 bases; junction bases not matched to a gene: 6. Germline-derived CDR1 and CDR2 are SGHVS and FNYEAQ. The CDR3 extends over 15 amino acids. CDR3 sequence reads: CASSTHDRGTGELFF. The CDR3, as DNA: TGTGCCAGCAGCACACACGACAGGGGGACCGGGGAGCTGTTTTTT. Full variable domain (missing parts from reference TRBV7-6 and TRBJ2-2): GAGVSQSPRYKVTKRGQDVALRCDPISGHVSLYWYRQALGQGPEFLTYFNYEAQQDKSGLPNDRFSAERPEGSISTLTIQRTEQRDSAMYRCASSTHDRGTGELFFGEGSRLTVL.

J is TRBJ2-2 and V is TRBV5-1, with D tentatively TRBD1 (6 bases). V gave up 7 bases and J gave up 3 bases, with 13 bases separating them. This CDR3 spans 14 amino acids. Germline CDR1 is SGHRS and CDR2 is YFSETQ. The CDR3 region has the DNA TGCGCCAGCTCTGTCGCAGGGGACACCGGGGAGCTGTTTTTT. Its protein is CASSVAGDTGELFF. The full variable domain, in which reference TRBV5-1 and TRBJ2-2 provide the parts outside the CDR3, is KAGVTQTPRYLIKTRGQQVTLSCSPISGHRSVSWYQQTPGQGLQFLFEYFSETQRNKGNFPGRFSGRQFSNSRSEMNVSTLELGDSALYLCASSVAGDTGELFFGEGSRLTVL.

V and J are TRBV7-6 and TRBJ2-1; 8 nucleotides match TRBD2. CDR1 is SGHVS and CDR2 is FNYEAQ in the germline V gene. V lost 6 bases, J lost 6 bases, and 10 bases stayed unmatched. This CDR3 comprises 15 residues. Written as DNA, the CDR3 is TGTGCCAGCAGATCAGGACTAGCAGGGCGCAATGAGCAGTTCTTC. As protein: CASRSGLAGRNEQFF.

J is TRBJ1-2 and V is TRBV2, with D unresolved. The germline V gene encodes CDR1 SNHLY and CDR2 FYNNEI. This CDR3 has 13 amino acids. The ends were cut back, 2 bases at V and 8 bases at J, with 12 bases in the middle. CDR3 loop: CASSESRAGGYTF. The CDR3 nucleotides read TGTGCCAGCAGTGAATCGAGGGCGGGAGGCTACACCTTC.

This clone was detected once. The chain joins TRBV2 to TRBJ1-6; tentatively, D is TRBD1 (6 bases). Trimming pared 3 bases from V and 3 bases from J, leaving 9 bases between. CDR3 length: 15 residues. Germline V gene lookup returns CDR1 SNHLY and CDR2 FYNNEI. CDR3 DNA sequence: TGTGCCAGCAGTGATCAGGGGCTCTATAATTCACCCCTCCACTTT. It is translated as CASSDQGLYNSPLHF. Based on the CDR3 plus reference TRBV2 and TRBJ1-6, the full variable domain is EPEVTQTPSHQVTQMGQEVILRCVPISNHLYFYWYRQILGQKVEFLVSFYNNEISEKSEIFDDQFSVERPDGSNFTLKIRSTKLEDSAMYFCASSDQGLYNSPLHFGNGTRLTVT.

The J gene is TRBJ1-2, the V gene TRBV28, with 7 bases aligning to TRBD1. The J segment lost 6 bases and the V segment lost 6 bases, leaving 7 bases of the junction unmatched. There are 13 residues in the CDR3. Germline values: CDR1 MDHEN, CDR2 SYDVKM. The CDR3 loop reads CASRTQGRNGYTF. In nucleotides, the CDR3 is TGTGCCAGCAGGACACAGGGGCGGAATGGCTACACCTTC.

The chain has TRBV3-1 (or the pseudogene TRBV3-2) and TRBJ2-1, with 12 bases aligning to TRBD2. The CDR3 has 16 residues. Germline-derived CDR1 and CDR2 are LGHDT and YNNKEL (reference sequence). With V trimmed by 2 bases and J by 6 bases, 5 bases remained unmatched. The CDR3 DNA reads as TGTGCCAGCAGCCAACTAGCGGGGGGGCAATCCAATGAGCAGTTCTTC. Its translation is CASSQLAGGQSNEQFF.

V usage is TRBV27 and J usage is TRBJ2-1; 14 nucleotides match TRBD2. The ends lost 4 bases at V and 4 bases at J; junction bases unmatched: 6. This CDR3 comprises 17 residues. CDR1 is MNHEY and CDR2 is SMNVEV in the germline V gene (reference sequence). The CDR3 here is CASSSTSGGAVYNEQFF. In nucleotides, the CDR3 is TGTGCCAGCAGTTCGACTAGCGGGGGGGCCGTGTACAATGAGCAGTTCTTC.

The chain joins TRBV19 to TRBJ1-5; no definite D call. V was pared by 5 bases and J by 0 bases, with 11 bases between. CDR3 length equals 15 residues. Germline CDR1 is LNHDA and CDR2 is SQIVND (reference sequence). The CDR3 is CASSRYGGSNQPQHF. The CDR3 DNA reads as TGTGCCAGTAGTCGCTATGGTGGTAGCAATCAGCCCCAGCATTTT.

The CDR3 sequence: CASSAGGMSTDTQYF. As DNA, the CDR3 is TGTGCCAGCAGCGCCGGGGGGATGAGCACAGATACGCAGTATTTT. The gene calls are TRBV9 and TRBJ2-3; 7 bases line up with TRBD2. The length of the CDR3 is 15 residues. Trimming removed 3 bases from V and 0 bases from J; junction bases left unmatched: 4. Germline CDR1 reads SGDLS; CDR2 reads YYNGEE.

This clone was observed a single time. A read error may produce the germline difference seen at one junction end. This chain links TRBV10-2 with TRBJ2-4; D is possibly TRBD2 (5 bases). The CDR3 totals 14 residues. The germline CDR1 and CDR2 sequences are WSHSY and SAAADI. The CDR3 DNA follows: TGCGCCAGCGGTGACTACCCTCTCCCAAACATTCAGTACTTC. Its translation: CASGDYPLPNIQYF.

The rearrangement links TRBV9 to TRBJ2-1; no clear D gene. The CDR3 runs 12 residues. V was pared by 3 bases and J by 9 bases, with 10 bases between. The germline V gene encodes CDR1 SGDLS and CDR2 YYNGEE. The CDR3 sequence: CASSATEFEQFF. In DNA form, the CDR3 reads TGTGCCAGCAGCGCCACTGAGTTTGAGCAGTTCTTC.

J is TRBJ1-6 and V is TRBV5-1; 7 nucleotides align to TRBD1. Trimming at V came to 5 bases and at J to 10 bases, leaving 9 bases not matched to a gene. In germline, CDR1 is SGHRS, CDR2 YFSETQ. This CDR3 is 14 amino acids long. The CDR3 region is CASRGGQKYSPLHF. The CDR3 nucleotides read TGCGCCAGCAGGGGGGGACAGAAATACTCACCCCTCCACTTT.

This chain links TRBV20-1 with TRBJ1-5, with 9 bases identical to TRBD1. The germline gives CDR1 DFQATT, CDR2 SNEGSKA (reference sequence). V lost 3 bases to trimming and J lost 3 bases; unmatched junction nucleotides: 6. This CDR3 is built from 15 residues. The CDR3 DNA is TGCAGTGCTAGTTCCGGGACAGGGAACAATCAGCCCCAGCATTTT. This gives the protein CSASSGTGNNQPQHF.

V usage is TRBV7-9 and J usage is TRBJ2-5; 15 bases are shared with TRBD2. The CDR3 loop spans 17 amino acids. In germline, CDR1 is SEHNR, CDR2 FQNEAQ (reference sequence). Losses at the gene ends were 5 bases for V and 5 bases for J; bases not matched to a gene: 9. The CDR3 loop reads CASSRGLAGGLFETQYF. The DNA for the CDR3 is TGTGCCAGCAGCCGAGGACTAGCGGGGGGGCTGTTCGAGACCCAGTACTTC. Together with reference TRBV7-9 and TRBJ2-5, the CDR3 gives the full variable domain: DTGVSQNPRHKITKRGQNVTFRCDPISEHNRLYWYRQTLGQGPEFLTYFQNEAQLEKSRLLSDRFSAERPKGSFSTLEIQRTEQGDSAMYLCASSRGLAGGLFETQYFGPGTRLLVL.

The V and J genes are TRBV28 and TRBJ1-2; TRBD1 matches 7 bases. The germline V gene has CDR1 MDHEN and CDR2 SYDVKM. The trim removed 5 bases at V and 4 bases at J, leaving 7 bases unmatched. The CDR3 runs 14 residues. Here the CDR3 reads CASSEDRPGYGYTF. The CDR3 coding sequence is TGTGCCAGCAGTGAGGACAGGCCGGGCTATGGCTACACCTTC.

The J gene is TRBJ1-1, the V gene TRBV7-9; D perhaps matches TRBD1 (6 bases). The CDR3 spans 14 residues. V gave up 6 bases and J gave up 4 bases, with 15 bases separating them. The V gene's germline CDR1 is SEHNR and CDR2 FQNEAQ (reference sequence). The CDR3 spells CASRPGGGGTEAFF. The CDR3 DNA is TGTGCCAGCAGACCTGGGGGGGGCGGCACTGAAGCTTTCTTT. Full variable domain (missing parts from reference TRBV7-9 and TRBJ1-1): DTGVSQNPRHKITKRGQNVTFRCDPISEHNRLYWYRQTLGQGPEFLTYFQNEAQLEKSRLLSDRFSAERPKGSFSTLEIQRTEQGDSAMYLCASRPGGGGTEAFFGQGTRLTVV.

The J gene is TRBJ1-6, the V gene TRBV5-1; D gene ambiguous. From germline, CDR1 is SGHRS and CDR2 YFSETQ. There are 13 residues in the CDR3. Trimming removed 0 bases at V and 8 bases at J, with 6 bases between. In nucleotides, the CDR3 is TGCGCCAGCAGCTTGGAGACTCATTCACCCCTCCACTTT. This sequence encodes CASSLETHSPLHF. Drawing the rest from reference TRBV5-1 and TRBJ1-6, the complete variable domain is KAGVTQTPRYLIKTRGQQVTLSCSPISGHRSVSWYQQTPGQGLQFLFEYFSETQRNKGNFPGRFSGRQFSNSRSEMNVSTLELGDSALYLCASSLETHSPLHFGNGTRLTVT.

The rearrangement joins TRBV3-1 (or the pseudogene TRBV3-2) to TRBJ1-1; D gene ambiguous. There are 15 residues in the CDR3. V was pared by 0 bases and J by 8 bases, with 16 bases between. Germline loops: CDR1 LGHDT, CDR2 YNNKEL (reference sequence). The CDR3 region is CASSQDQAPREEAFF. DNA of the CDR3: TGTGCCAGCAGCCAAGACCAAGCGCCTAGGGAGGAAGCTTTCTTT.